The rows below give T cell receptor beta chains drawn from one sample of a study of response to subunit inactivated influenza vaccine. Each CDR3 protein gets one entry after TCRdb re-called the RT-PCR reads with MiXCR. The sample consists of 500,000 to 550,000 distinct CDR3 sequences, 6% to 9% of them appearing once. The starting material was PBMCs from blood, obtained 23 to 25 months after vaccination. These receptor sequences come from a man aged 50-75 years who received an inactivated influenza vaccine. Both conserved end residues are part of each CDR3. D genes are given only for firm matches. Only part of the rows carry a size: once, few, many, or a class if the clone is expanded.

V: TRBV6-6
size: many
D: -
length: 12
J: TRBJ2-3
DNA: TGTGCCAGCACCATAAGCACAGATACGCAGTATTTT
CDR3: CASTISTDTQYF

V: TRBV18
size: -
D: -
length: 17
J: TRBJ1-3
DNA: TGTGCCAGCTCACCATTACGGGCCCAAAGCTCTGGAAACACCATATATTTT
CDR3: CASSPLRAQSSGNTIYF

V: TRBV5-1
size: few
D: -
length: 13
J: TRBJ2-7
DNA: TGCGCCAGCAGCTTGTCACAGTTCTACGAGCAGTACTTC
CDR3: CASSLSQFYEQYF

V: TRBV5-6
size: few
D: -
length: 16
J: TRBJ1-1
DNA: TGTGCCAGCAGCTTGCCCTACGGGACGGCGAACACTGAAGCTTTCTTT
CDR3: CASSLPYGTANTEAFF

V: TRBV12-3/TRBV12-4
size: few
D: -
length: 12
J: TRBJ2-7
DNA: TGTGCCAGCAGCTCCCTAGTCGACGAGCAGTACTTC
CDR3: CASSSLVDEQYF

V: TRBV7-6
size: -
D: TRBD2
length: 16
J: TRBJ2-7
DNA: TGTGCCAGCAGCTTAGAGACCCAGCGGGAGGATTACGAGCAGTACTTC
CDR3: CASSLETQREDYEQYF

V: TRBV20-1
size: -
D: -
length: 15
J: TRBJ2-3
DNA: TGCAGTGCTAGAGATCCGCGGGGAGCAACAGATACGCAGTATTTT
CDR3: CSARDPRGATDTQYF

V: TRBV20-1
size: many
D: -
length: 13
J: TRBJ2-1
DNA: TGCAGTGCTAGTGGTACCAGGCTAAGTGAGCAGTTCTTC
CDR3: CSASGTRLSEQFF

V: TRBV12-3/TRBV12-4
size: many
D: TRBD1
length: 14
J: TRBJ2-7
DNA: TGTGCCAGCAGTTTTCGGACAGGGTCGGACGAGCAGTACTTC
CDR3: CASSFRTGSDEQYF

V: TRBV2
size: -
D: -
length: 13
J: TRBJ1-5
DNA: TGTGCCAGCAGTGCAGCGGCCAATCAGCCCCAGCATTTT
CDR3: CASSAAANQPQHF

V: TRBV12-3/TRBV12-4
size: few
D: TRBD1
length: 12
J: TRBJ2-7
DNA: TGTGCCAGCAGTTCCCCACCGGGACAGGAGTACTTC
CDR3: CASSSPPGQEYF

V: TRBV6-1
size: -
D: TRBD2
length: 16
J: TRBJ2-7
DNA: TGTGCCAGCAGTCCCCTGACTAGCGGGGGGGCGTGGGAGCAGTACTTC
CDR3: CASSPLTSGGAWEQYF

V: TRBV5-1
size: few
D: -
length: 13
J: TRBJ2-5
DNA: TGCGCCAGCAGAGGCGCGGTCCCGGAGACCCAGTACTTC
CDR3: CASRGAVPETQYF

V: TRBV5-1
size: few
D: -
length: 12
J: TRBJ2-5
DNA: TGCGCCAGCACGGACCCCGGCGGGACCCAGTACTTC
CDR3: CASTDPGGTQYF

V: TRBV10-3
size: -
D: TRBD2
length: 18
J: TRBJ2-3
DNA: TGTGCCATCAGTGATGGGGGATTTAGCGGGACTAGCACAGATACGCAGTATTTT
CDR3: CAISDGGFSGTSTDTQYF

V: TRBV25-1
size: few
D: TRBD1
length: 15
J: TRBJ1-1
DNA: TGTGCCAGCATCGGACGGGACAGGAGTGAGCTTGGAGCTTTCTTT
CDR3: CASIGRDRSELGAFF

V: TRBV7-3
size: -
D: -
length: 16
J: TRBJ2-1
DNA: TGTGCCAGCAGCTTCGACTCTTGGTCCTCCTACAATGAGCAGTTCTTC
CDR3: CASSFDSWSSYNEQFF

V: TRBV20-1
size: -
D: -
length: 14
J: TRBJ2-1
DNA: TGCAGTGCTACGAGCCTACTCTCCTACAATGAGCAGTTCTTC
CDR3: CSATSLLSYNEQFF

V: TRBV5-6
size: few
D: TRBD1
length: 15
J: TRBJ2-7
DNA: TGTGCCAGCAGACCCTCTGGACAGGGAATGGGCGAGCAGTACTTC
CDR3: CASRPSGQGMGEQYF

V: TRBV29-1
size: -
D: -
length: 13
J: TRBJ2-1
DNA: TGCAGCGTTCAAGCGGCAATGTACAATGAGCAGTTCTTC
CDR3: CSVQAAMYNEQFF

V: TRBV19
size: many
D: -
length: 14
J: TRBJ2-3
DNA: TGTGCCAGCCGCCGGGGCCAAGTCACAGATACGCAGTATTTT
CDR3: CASRRGQVTDTQYF

V: TRBV6-2/TRBV6-3
size: -
D: TRBD1
length: 16
J: TRBJ2-7
DNA: TGTGCCAGCAGCCGACCGGGACAGAAGCTTAACTACGAGCAGTACTTC
CDR3: CASSRPGQKLNYEQYF

V: TRBV12-3/TRBV12-4
size: -
D: -
length: 14
J: TRBJ2-7
DNA: TGTGCCAGCAGTTTATACAGCAGATCCTACGAGCAGTACTTC
CDR3: CASSLYSRSYEQYF

V: TRBV20-1
size: -
D: -
length: 16
J: TRBJ1-4
DNA: TGCAGTGCTAGAATTGGGAGCAGGGCAACTAATGAAAAACTGTTTTTT
CDR3: CSARIGSRATNEKLFF

V: TRBV4-1
size: many
D: TRBD1
length: 14
J: TRBJ1-2
DNA: TGCGCCAGCAGCCAAGGGACAGGGTGGTATGGCTACACCTTC
CDR3: CASSQGTGWYGYTF

V: TRBV20-1
size: many
D: -
length: 12
J: TRBJ2-3
DNA: TGCAGTGCTCCCACTAGCACAGATACGCAGTATTTT
CDR3: CSAPTSTDTQYF

V: TRBV5-1
size: few
D: TRBD1
length: 15
J: TRBJ2-7
DNA: TGCGCCAGCAGCGCGGGACAGGGGTCTTTCAGCGAGCAGTACTTC
CDR3: CASSAGQGSFSEQYF

V: TRBV28
size: few
D: -
length: 13
J: TRBJ1-5
DNA: TGTGCCACTGGAGGGAATAGCAATCAGCCCCAGCATTTT
CDR3: CATGGNSNQPQHF

V: TRBV7-2
size: -
D: -
length: 13
J: TRBJ2-3
DNA: TGTGCCAGCAGCCGGATAGTAGCAGATACGCAGTATTTT
CDR3: CASSRIVADTQYF

V: TRBV14
size: -
D: TRBD2
length: 18
J: TRBJ2-2
DNA: TGTGCCAGCAGCCACTATATCGGTAGCGGGGGGAACACCGGGGAGCTGTTTTTT
CDR3: CASSHYIGSGGNTGELFF

V: TRBV7-2
size: many
D: -
length: 13
J: TRBJ1-4
DNA: TGTGCCAGCAGAGCCCCCGGCGTTGAAAAACTGTTTTTT
CDR3: CASRAPGVEKLFF

V: TRBV11-2
size: few
D: TRBD2
length: 16
J: TRBJ2-1
DNA: TGTGCCAGCAGCTTAGGGAGGGGACTAGCGGGAGTTGAGCAGTTCTTC
CDR3: CASSLGRGLAGVEQFF

V: TRBV3-1
size: many
D: -
length: 12
J: TRBJ2-2
DNA: TGTGCCAGCAGCCGTATAACCGGGGAGCTGTTTTTT
CDR3: CASSRITGELFF

V: TRBV10-3
size: few
D: -
length: 13
J: TRBJ2-5
DNA: TGTGCCATCAGTGGTAGACAGCAAGAGACCCAGTACTTC
CDR3: CAISGRQQETQYF

V: TRBV3-1
size: many
D: TRBD1
length: 13
J: TRBJ1-5
DNA: TGTGCCAGCAGCCCGGACAGGGTCCAGCCCCAGCATTTT
CDR3: CASSPDRVQPQHF

V: TRBV20-1
size: few
D: TRBD2
length: 14
J: TRBJ2-7
DNA: TGCAGTGCACACGGGACTAGCGGTGCCTACGAGCAGTACTTC
CDR3: CSAHGTSGAYEQYF

V: TRBV11-2
size: -
D: -
length: 15
J: TRBJ2-1
DNA: TGTGCCAGCAGCTTGGGTGGGGGGACAAACAATGAGCAGTTCTTC
CDR3: CASSLGGGTNNEQFF

V: TRBV20-1
size: many
D: TRBD2
length: 13
J: TRBJ2-5
DNA: TGCAGTGCTAGAGATGAGCGGGGCCGGACCCAGTACTTC
CDR3: CSARDERGRTQYF

V: TRBV7-6
size: -
D: -
length: 13
J: TRBJ2-1
DNA: TGTGCCAGCAGCTCACCGGACGTTAATGAGCAGTTCTTC
CDR3: CASSSPDVNEQFF

V: TRBV7-3
size: few
D: -
length: 13
J: TRBJ2-1
DNA: TGTGCCAGCAGCTCCGATGGGCACAATGAGCAGTTCTTC
CDR3: CASSSDGHNEQFF

V: TRBV7-2
size: few
D: TRBD2
length: 15
J: TRBJ2-1
DNA: TGTGCCAGCCAACTAGCGGGAGGGAATTTCAATGAGCAGTTCTTC
CDR3: CASQLAGGNFNEQFF